The entry below gives a single T cell receptor beta chain sequence along with its context. The antigen is not known. This record belongs to a study of T cell responses to AZD1222 COVID-19 vaccine. Study-wide points: Clonal diversity was possibly underestimated, and white British individuals and females predominated among donors. Rises in breadth and depth of Spike-specific TCRs came after two AZD1222 doses.

Clones were sequenced by immunoSEQ multiplex PCR, and TCRdb holds only the in-frame ones, with some missing. Among 100,000 to 150,000 clones listed, 90% were seen once. V shed 4 bases, J shed 6 bases, and the junction held 6 bases outside the gene matches. This CDR3 is 15 amino acids long. Germline CDR1 reads SGHNT; CDR2 reads YYREEE (reference sequence). The material sequenced was peripheral blood, taken on day 0 of AZD1222 vaccination. The clonotype comes from an adult in good health. The V gene is TRBV5-4, the J gene TRBJ2-1; TRBD2 matches at 11 bases. CDR3 protein: CASSNSGRAANEQFF. CDR3 DNA sequence: TGTGCCAGCAGCAATAGCGGGAGGGCCGCCAATGAGCAGTTCTTC.